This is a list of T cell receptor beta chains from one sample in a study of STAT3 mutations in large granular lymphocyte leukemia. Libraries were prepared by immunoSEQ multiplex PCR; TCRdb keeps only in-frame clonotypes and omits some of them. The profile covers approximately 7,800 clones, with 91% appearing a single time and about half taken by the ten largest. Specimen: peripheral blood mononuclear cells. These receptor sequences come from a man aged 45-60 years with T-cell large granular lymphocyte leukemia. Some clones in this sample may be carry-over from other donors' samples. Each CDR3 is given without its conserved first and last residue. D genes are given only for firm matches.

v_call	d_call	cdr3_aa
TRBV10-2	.	ASSESVFSNQPQH
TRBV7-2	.	ASSLAGLSNEKLF
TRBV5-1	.	ASSPDSYEQY
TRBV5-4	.	ASSLPGYPNYGYT
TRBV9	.	ASSVGAPNNSPLH
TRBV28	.	ASSPTQYGYT
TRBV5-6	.	ASSLERGQLNTEAF
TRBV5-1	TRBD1	ASSTEAGGIYEQY
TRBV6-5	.	ASSWQQGNEKLF
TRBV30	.	AWSVGGAEAF
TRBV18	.	ASSPRYRAWNEQY
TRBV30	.	AWSADAATEAF
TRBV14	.	ASSPLGGGTGGYT
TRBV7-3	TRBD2	ASSSGLAGGLDEQF
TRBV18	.	ASSPKPDRTNTGELF
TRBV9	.	ASSREGYEQY
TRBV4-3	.	ASSQDPGFEQY
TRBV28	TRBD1	AIERTGNQPQH
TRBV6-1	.	ASSLERRGSYGYT
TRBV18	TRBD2	ASSPLASGKETQY
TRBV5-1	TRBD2	ASSSAGLESLQY
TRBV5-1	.	ASSLAGITTDTQY
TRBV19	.	ASSNKVTGELF
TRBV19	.	ASSPTGDGGQETQY
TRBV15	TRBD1	ATSRNQGQGSYEQY
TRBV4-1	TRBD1	ASSQDEQGGGNTEAF
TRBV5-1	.	ASSLERVERTEAF
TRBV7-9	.	ASSLAGQGRYEQY
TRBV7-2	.	ASSLNHASRGQY
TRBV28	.	ASSTPNFETQY
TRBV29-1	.	SVEDRRIEAF
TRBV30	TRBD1	AWGPGQGGTDTQY
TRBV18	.	ASSLESAGGTQY
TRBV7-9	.	ASSLGEGHGYT
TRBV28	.	ASSFLGSHSYNEQF
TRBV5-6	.	ASSLDSPYGYT
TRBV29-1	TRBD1	SVDGPQGAGEQY
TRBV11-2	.	ASINNWRETDTQY
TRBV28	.	ASSLARGGTYETQY
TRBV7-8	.	ASSLRTGGRTDTQY
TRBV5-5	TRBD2	ASSRSGREGEQY
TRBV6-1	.	ASSGVMEAGASNTGELF
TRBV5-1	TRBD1	ASSLETGGGYEQY
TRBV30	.	AWSVRDTETQY